The clone carrying this TCR beta chain was observed a handful of times. Its antigen is unidentified. V was cut by 5 bases and J by 10 bases, with 9 bases left in between. Germline V gene sequence: CDR1 MNHNS, CDR2 SASEGT. There are 11 residues in the CDR3. This sample was taken from a study of regulatory T cells in long-lasting Graves disease. Study-wide points: Persistent disease was characterized by preferential usage of TRBV28, TRBJ1-2 and TRBJ2-5.

The authors built TCR beta libraries using iRepertoire HTBI primers and Arm-PCR of CDR3 regions. In the source study's methods: The identification of about 66 TRBV and 11 to 15 TRBJ segments was made across samples. TCRdb re-called the multiplex PCR reads with MiXCR, one entry per CDR3 protein. What appears here as the V and J calls and clone size reflects TCRdb's work, not the paper's. In the table there are 580,000 or so distinct CDR3 sequences, about 16% of which are singletons. Time point specified: newly diagnosed GD, antithyroid drugs for less than 3 months. PBMC RNA served as the TCR library source. The sample also formed part of further work on T cells in Graves' hyperthyroidism and ophthalmopathy.

This sequence joins TRBV6-1 and TRBJ2-1; D could derive from TRBD1 or TRBD2 (5 bases each). The receptor comes from a man between 18 and 35 years old with Graves disease. The sample here was peripheral blood mononuclear cells (PBMCs), taken at new diagnosis, from a patient treated with antithyroid drugs. For the CDR3, the DNA is TGTGCCAGCAGTCAGTGGGGGGAGCAGTTCTTC. It translates to CASSQWGEQFF.